The next 12 T cell receptor beta chains were all read from a single sample in a study of naive and memory T cell subsets. TCR cDNA received a 3' ligated oligonucleotide that carried a UMI. The SP2 primer and nested alpha and beta constant region primers amplified ligated cDNA in four rounds. TCRdb itself ran the 5' RACE reads through MiXCR, one entry per CDR3 protein. The sample lists 45,000 to 55,000 distinct CDR3 sequences, 4% to 5% occurring once. These TCRs come from a female donor in good health.

In its sample, this clonotype was seen many times. The rearrangement joins TRBV12-5 to TRBJ2-1; 12 bases fit TRBD2. V lost 2 bases, J lost 9 bases, and 14 bases stayed unmatched. Looked up from germline, CDR1 is LGHNT and CDR2 is FRNRAP. The CDR3 consists of 18 residues. The CDR3 reads CASGLWLAGGAMGGEQFF. As DNA, the CDR3 is TGTGCTAGTGGTTTGTGGCTAGCGGGAGGGGCTATGGGGGGTGAGCAGTTCTTC.

The table lists this clonotype with many counts. The V and J genes are TRBV11-3 and TRBJ2-1; 7 nucleotides agree with TRBD2. V lost 5 bases and J lost 4; bases outside the gene matches: 8. Germline CDR1 SGHNT, CDR2 YENEEA. The CDR3 is 15 residues long. CDR3 sequence reads: CASSIDSGTYNEQFF. The CDR3 nucleotides read TGTGCCAGCAGCATCGACAGCGGGACGTACAATGAGCAGTTCTTC.

This clonotype was observed at least ten times. The J gene is TRBJ1-3, the V gene TRBV6-5; D not resolved. Germline V gene lookup returns CDR1 MNHEY and CDR2 SVGAGI. The CDR3 runs 10 residues. Here the CDR3 DNA reads TGTGCAATCTCTGGAAACACCATATATTTT. This gives the protein CAISGNTIYF.

The chain employs TRBV18 and TRBJ2-7; D gene uncertain. This CDR3 spans 12 amino acids. Germline lookup yields CDR1 KGHSH and CDR2 LQKENI. V was pared by 2 bases and J by 9 bases, with 11 bases between. The CDR3 DNA reads TGTGCCAGCTCACCAAGTACAGAAGGGCAGTACTTC. Protein: CASSPSTEGQYF. Full variable domain (rest looked up from reference TRBV18 and TRBJ2-7): NAGVMQNPRHLVRRRGQEARLRCSPMKGHSHVYWYRQLPEEGLKFMVYLQKENIIDESGMPKERFSAEFPKEGPSILRIQQVVRGDSAAYFCASSPSTEGQYFGPGTRLTVT.

V usage is TRBV29-1 and J usage is TRBJ2-1; weak D call: TRBD1 (6 bases). CDR1 and CDR2 (germline): SQVTM, ANQGSEA. CDR3 length: 12 residues. V dropped 6 bases and J dropped 6 bases, with 12 bases sitting between them. Here the CDR3 DNA reads TGCAGCGTCCGACAGGCGTCCAATGAGCAGTTCTTC. Translation gives CSVRQASNEQFF.

This clonotype was seen repeatedly, ten times or more. The gene calls are TRBV14 and TRBJ2-3; 12 bases agree with TRBD2. CDR3 length: 16 amino acids. V was clipped by 2 bases and J by 5 bases; unmatched bases: 5. The germline V gene encodes CDR1 SGHDN and CDR2 FVKESK. The CDR3 is CASSQPTSGRRDTQYF. The CDR3 bases are TGTGCCAGCAGCCAACCGACTAGCGGGAGAAGAGATACGCAGTATTTT. The entire variable domain, with the rest obtained from reference TRBV14 and TRBJ2-3, is as follows: EAGVTQFPSHSVIEKGQTVTLRCDPISGHDNLYWYRRVMGKEIKFLLHFVKESKQDESGMPNNRFLAERTGGTYSTLKVQPAELEDSGVYFCASSQPTSGRRDTQYFGPGTRLTVL.

This clonotype was recorded many times. The chain's CDR3 is CASSYWISNQPQHF. DNA of the CDR3: TGTGCCAGCAGTTACTGGATTAGCAATCAGCCCCAGCATTTT. The chain couples TRBV6-2 or TRBV6-3 to TRBJ1-5; D uncertain. Germline lookup yields CDR1 MNHEY and CDR2 SVGEGT. V shed 1 base and J shed 0 bases, with 4 bases lying between them. This CDR3 region has 14 residues.

In its sample, this clonotype was seen many times. The chain carries TRBV12-3 or TRBV12-4 and TRBJ2-1, with unresolved D. The CDR3 spans 12 residues. The CDR3 loop is CAWAVSYNEQFF. DNA for the CDR3: TGTGCTTGGGCGGTTTCCTACAATGAGCAGTTCTTC.

This clonotype has at least ten counts. This sequence joins TRBV6-2 or TRBV6-3 and TRBJ2-7, with D possibly TRBD2 on 6 matching bases. Germline values: CDR1 MNHEY, CDR2 SVGEGT. Trimming cost V 0 bases and J 5 bases, with 17 bases left between them. The CDR3 length is 16 residues. DNA for the CDR3: TGTGCCAGCAGTTACTCGGCGGGGAGTATGGGGGACGAGCAGTACTTC. Protein product: CASSYSAGSMGDEQYF.

This clonotype occurred many times. The chain uses TRBV29-1 and TRBJ2-5; 10 bases line up with TRBD1. V lost 3 bases and J lost 1; bases outside the gene matches: 17. The CDR3 has 19 residues. In germline, CDR1 is SQVTM, CDR2 ANQGSEA. The CDR3 DNA reads as TGCAGCGTTGATTCGGGACAGGGGCATCTAGCGCCCTCCCAAGAGACCCAGTACTTC. It specifies CSVDSGQGHLAPSQETQYF.

This clonotype was recorded a few times. This chain links TRBV27 with TRBJ2-7, with D possibly called TRBD1 or TRBD2 (5 bases each). Trimming pared 6 bases from V and 1 base from J, leaving 19 bases between. CDR3 length equals 16 residues. From germline, CDR1 is MNHEY and CDR2 SMNVEV (reference sequence). CDR3 in DNA: TGTGCCAGCAGCCTTGACGGGGCCTCTTGTTCCTACGAGCAGTACTTC. It encodes CASSLDGASCSYEQYF.

At least ten counts were recorded for this clonotype. This chain links TRBV6-5 with TRBJ2-7; 15 nucleotides align to TRBD2. The CDR3 sequence is 18 residues long. V lost 6 bases and J lost 0; bases outside the gene matches: 9. Per the germline V gene, CDR1 is MNHEY and CDR2 is SVGAGI. CDR3 amino acids: CASSLFGLAGGNSYEQYF. The CDR3 coding sequence is TGTGCCAGCAGCTTATTTGGACTAGCGGGAGGGAACTCCTACGAGCAGTACTTC.